This TCR beta chain originates from a study of shared clonotypes between healthy human individuals. TCRdb's copy holds only in-frame clones and misses some; the assay was immunoSEQ multiplex PCR. The sample carries about 2,500,000 clones, around 90% recorded once. This clone was observed once. Germline V gene data show CDR1 as SGDLS and CDR2 as YYNGEE. J gave up 6 bases and V 4 bases, and 16 bases lay outside the gene matches. The CDR3 length is 18 residues. Specimen: naive CD4+ T cells sorted from blood. Regarding subset: CD45RA+ positively selected. The rearrangement links TRBV9 to TRBJ2-2; the match to TRBD1 covers 9 bases. This receptor was identified in a man younger than 35 in good health. The CDR3 loop reads CASSHRDRALAGPGELFF. The CDR3 region has the DNA TGTGCCAGCAGCCACCGGGACAGGGCACTAGCCGGTCCCGGGGAGCTGTTTTTT.